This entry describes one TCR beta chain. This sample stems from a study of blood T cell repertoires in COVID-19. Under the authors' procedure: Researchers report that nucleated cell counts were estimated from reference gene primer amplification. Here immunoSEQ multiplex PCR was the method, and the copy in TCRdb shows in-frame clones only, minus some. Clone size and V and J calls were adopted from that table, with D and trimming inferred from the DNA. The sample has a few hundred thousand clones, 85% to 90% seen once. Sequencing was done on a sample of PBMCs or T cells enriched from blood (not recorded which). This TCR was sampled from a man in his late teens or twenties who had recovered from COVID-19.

The CDR3 nucleotides read TGCAGTGCTAGAGATCAGTATGAGCAGTTCTTC. It translates to CSARDQYEQFF. J is TRBJ2-1 and V is TRBV20-1; no definite D call. Germline V gene lookup returns CDR1 DFQATT and CDR2 SNEGSKA (reference sequence). This CDR3 has 11 amino acids. V shed 0 bases and J shed 8 bases, with 5 bases lying between them.